These 31 T cell receptor beta chains came from one sample sequenced in a study of cytomegalovirus exposure and HLA in healthy donors. The study ran its PCR with 60 Vbeta and 13 Jbeta primers. Sequencing was performed with immunoSEQ multiplex PCR; in TCRdb, only in-frame clones are kept and a portion is missing. The table lists 130,000 to 150,000 clones, 80% of them singletons, with around 4.1% in the top ten. The source material was PBMCs. These receptors all come from a man in his forties in good health and CMV-seronegative.

The chain couples TRBV6-1 to TRBJ2-1, with D maybe TRBD2 (6 bases). The V end lost 3 bases, the J end lost 15 bases, and 18 bases lay between the germline ends. Germline V lookup: CDR1 MNHNS, CDR2 SASEGT. There are 13 residues in the CDR3. Here the CDR3 DNA reads TGTGCCAGCAGTGAGATCCTGCGGCTGCGGGGGTTCTTC. Its protein product is CASSEILRLRGFF.

This clone was recorded a few times. The chain joins TRBV9 to TRBJ1-3; TRBD1 agrees at 9 bases. J lost 2 bases, V lost 3 bases, and 0 bases had no gene match. This CDR3 is built from 14 residues. Germline V gives CDR1 SGDLS, CDR2 YYNGEE. CDR3 sequence (DNA): TGTGCCAGCAGCGGGGACAGGGCTGGAAACACCATATATTTT. Translating gives CASSGDRAGNTIYF.

The chain has TRBV6-6 and TRBJ2-3; 9 bases line up with TRBD1. Per germline, CDR1 MNHNY and CDR2 SVGAGI (reference sequence). J gave up 10 bases and V 2 bases, and 7 bases lay outside the gene matches. The CDR3 loop spans 14 amino acids. CDR3 nucleotide sequence: TGTGCCAGCAGTTACACGGGACAGGGAATAGCGCAGTATTTT. Its translation: CASSYTGQGIAQYF.

This chain joins TRBV7-8 and TRBJ1-2; 7 bases fit TRBD1. Germline V gene sequence: CDR1 SGHVS, CDR2 FQNEAQ. The V and J ends lost 5 bases and 2 bases, in that order; junction bases with no gene match: 14. This CDR3 is built from 17 residues. The CDR3 DNA reads as TGTGCCAGCAGCCGCGGGGCAGGGGGGACGGGGAACTATGGCTACACCTTC. Its protein product is CASSRGAGGTGNYGYTF.

This sequence joins TRBV10-3 and TRBJ2-3; 10 bases agree with TRBD2. The length of the CDR3 is 12 residues. CDR1 ENHRY and CDR2 SYGVKD come from the germline V gene. V lost 10 bases to trimming and J lost 4 bases; unmatched junction nucleotides: 2. This chain's CDR3 is CATSGGADTQYF. The CDR3, as DNA: TGTGCCACTAGCGGGGGTGCAGATACGCAGTATTTT.

The chain employs TRBV5-1 and TRBJ2-7, with TRBD1 identical over 12 bases. This CDR3 is built from 15 residues. V gave up 4 bases and J gave up 5 bases; unmatched junction bases: 7. The germline CDR1 and CDR2 sequences are SGHRS and YFSETQ. In DNA, the CDR3 is TGCGCCAGCAGCCCAGAGGGACAGGGGGCTCACGAGCAGTACTTC. It is translated as CASSPEGQGAHEQYF.

This clone came up a few times. This chain uses TRBV6-5 with TRBJ2-6, with D perhaps matching TRBD1 (5 bases). The CDR3 has 16 residues. Germline assignment: CDR1 MNHEY and CDR2 SVGAGI. The germline V and J ends were trimmed by 4 bases and 2 bases, with 12 bases remaining between them. This CDR3 is CASSSTGVAGANVLTF. In DNA form, the CDR3 reads TGTGCCAGCAGTTCAACAGGCGTGGCTGGGGCCAACGTCCTGACTTTC.

V gene TRBV18 combines with J gene TRBJ2-7, with D possibly matching TRBD2 (6 bases). The V end was cut by 6 bases, the J end by 5 bases, with 20 bases between. The germline gives CDR1 KGHSH, CDR2 LQKENI. The CDR3 runs 15 residues. The CDR3 DNA is TGTGCCAGCTCCCAATCGTGGGACTCTGGAGACGAGCAGTACTTC. Protein: CASSQSWDSGDEQYF.

This clone was seen a single time. The rearrangement joins TRBV29-1 to TRBJ1-2; unclear D gene. V was shortened by 4 bases and J by 4 bases, with 16 bases between the two germline ends. The length of the CDR3 is 14 residues. The V gene's germline CDR1 is SQVTM and CDR2 ANQGSEA. CDR3 loop: CSVVLIQAAYGYTF. In nucleotides, the CDR3 is TGCAGCGTTGTATTGATCCAGGCAGCCTATGGCTACACCTTC. Variable domain in full (rest from reference TRBV29-1 and TRBJ1-2): SAVISQKPSRDICQRGTSLTIQCQVDSQVTMMFWYRQQPGQSLTLIATANQGSEATYESGFVIDKFPISRPNLTFSTLTVSNMSPEDSSIYLCSVVLIQAAYGYTFGSGTRLTVV.

The chain couples TRBV2 to TRBJ1-4; D gene uncertain. The CDR3 has 13 residues. Germline assignment: CDR1 SNHLY and CDR2 FYNNEI. The V and J ends lost 8 bases and 4 bases respectively, with 11 bases between them. The CDR3 reads CASQADYNEKLFF. The CDR3 DNA sequence: TGTGCCAGCCAGGCGGACTATAATGAAAAACTGTTTTTT.

The chain joins TRBV27 to TRBJ1-6; 10 nucleotides align to TRBD1. V gave up 8 bases and J gave up 7 bases; unmatched junction bases: 8. Germline lookup yields CDR1 MNHEY and CDR2 SMNVEV (reference sequence). The CDR3 has 15 residues. CDR3 coding DNA: TGTGCCAGCGCTCCGGGACAGGGGTGGAATTCACCCCTCCACTTT. Protein sequence: CASAPGQGWNSPLHF.

The chain carries TRBV19 and TRBJ1-4; 10 nucleotides align to TRBD1. CDR1 and CDR2 (germline): LNHDA, SQIVND (reference sequence). Trimming removed 5 bases from V and 6 bases from J; junction bases left unmatched: 12. The CDR3 contains 17 residues. The CDR3 nucleotides are TGTGCCAGTAGTTCCCACCCGACAGGGGGCGCACATGAAAAACTGTTTTTT. Encoded protein: CASSSHPTGGAHEKLFF.

This clone was detected a few times. J is TRBJ1-2 and V is TRBV4-1, with D hard to call. Germline V gives CDR1 MGHRA, CDR2 YSYEKL. V dropped 4 bases and J dropped 8 bases, with 20 bases sitting between them. This CDR3 region has 15 residues. The CDR3 sequence: CASSPSPTALEGYTF. CDR3 coding DNA: TGCGCCAGCAGCCCCTCCCCTACAGCCCTTGAGGGCTACACCTTC.

The chain is built from TRBV21-1 and TRBJ2-3; TRBD2, the table's D call, lacks a check against the DNA. TRBV21-1 is a known pseudogene. The CDR3 totals 18 residues. The CDR3 region has the DNA TGTGCCAGCAGCAAAAGGATTGGATGGCGGGGGGGTCCAGATACGCAGTATTTT. It codes for CASSKRIGWRGGPDTQYF.

This clone was detected once. The genes are TRBV7-9 and TRBJ2-2, with a tentative D call TRBD2 (6 bases). The germline V gene encodes CDR1 SEHNR and CDR2 FQNEAQ (reference sequence). V gave up 5 bases and J gave up 5 bases, with 24 bases separating them. CDR3 length: 18 amino acids. CDR3 residues: CASSAHEGLRGWTGELFF. DNA of the CDR3: TGTGCCAGCAGCGCCCACGAGGGTTTGCGGGGATGGACCGGGGAGCTGTTTTTT. Full variable domain (missing parts from reference TRBV7-9 and TRBJ2-2): DTGVSQNPRHKITKRGQNVTFRCDPISEHNRLYWYRQTLGQGPEFLTYFQNEAQLEKSRLLSDRFSAERPKGSFSTLEIQRTEQGDSAMYLCASSAHEGLRGWTGELFFGEGSRLTVL.

V usage is TRBV5-8 and J usage is TRBJ2-2; the match to TRBD1 covers 9 bases. Losses at the gene ends were 4 bases for V and 0 bases for J; bases not matched to a gene: 4. Looked up from germline, CDR1 is SGHTS and CDR2 is YDEGEE. The CDR3 is made up of 16 amino acids. CDR3: CASSPGQGTNTGELFF. The CDR3 coding sequence is TGTGCCAGCAGCCCGGGACAGGGAACGAACACCGGGGAGCTGTTTTTT.

The chain is built from TRBV28 and TRBJ1-2, with a weak D call TRBD1 (5 bases). CDR1 is MDHEN and CDR2 is SYDVKM in the germline V gene. Deletions cut 5 bases from V and 5 bases from J, with 12 bases between. The CDR3 is 13 amino acids. The CDR3 coding sequence is TGTGCCAGCAGTGAGGGACTTCAGTATGGCTACACCTTC. Translated, it gives CASSEGLQYGYTF.

This chain joins TRBV20-1 and TRBJ1-1; no clear D gene. Germline CDR1 reads DFQATT; CDR2 reads SNEGSKA (reference sequence). This CDR3 has 11 amino acids. Deletions cut 3 bases from V and 6 bases from J, with 8 bases between. CDR3 sequence: CSASWGAEAFF. CDR3 in DNA: TGCAGTGCTAGCTGGGGAGCTGAAGCTTTCTTT.

This chain joins TRBV10-3 and TRBJ1-2, with 11 bases that match TRBD1. This CDR3 has 14 amino acids. Trimming cost V 5 bases and J 8 bases; bases outside gene matches: 7. Per the germline V gene, CDR1 is ENHRY and CDR2 is SYGVKD. CDR3: CAISPGQGVRGYTF. DNA of the CDR3: TGTGCCATCAGTCCGGGACAGGGGGTCCGGGGCTACACCTTC.

The chain is built from TRBV7-9 and TRBJ1-4, with 10 bases identical to TRBD1. The CDR3 sequence is 15 residues long. After removal of 5 bases from V and 8 bases from J, the junction contained 8 bases not matched to a gene. CDR1 and CDR2 (germline): SEHNR, FQNEAQ (reference sequence). CDR3 nucleotides: TGTGCCAGCAGCACCGGCGGGACAGGGGTCGAAAAACTGTTTTTT. This encodes CASSTGGTGVEKLFF.

This clone is a singleton in its sample. The chain recombines TRBV9 with TRBJ2-1; 7 positions agree with TRBD2. CDR3 length: 17 residues. Trimming removed 0 bases from V and 0 bases from J; junction bases left unmatched: 6. Germline values: CDR1 SGDLS, CDR2 YYNGEE. The CDR3 DNA is TGTGCCAGCAGCGTAGCTATTCCGGGGGGCTCCTACAATGAGCAGTTCTTC. It is translated as CASSVAIPGGSYNEQFF.

The chain has TRBV6-6 and TRBJ2-5, with TRBD2 matching over 10 bases. Germline V gene lookup returns CDR1 MNHNY and CDR2 SVGAGI (reference sequence). There are 15 residues in the CDR3. V shed 5 bases, J shed 5 bases, and the junction held 8 bases outside the gene matches. The CDR3 DNA reads as TGTGCCAGCAGTACTTCCGGGACTAGCGTTGAGACCCAGTACTTC. It encodes CASSTSGTSVETQYF.

This clone was seen a handful of times. The V call is TRBV4-3, the J call TRBJ2-2; TRBD1 is a possible D gene (6 bases). This CDR3 has 17 residues. The germline V gene has CDR1 LGHNA and CDR2 YSLEER. Trimming stripped 0 bases from V and 1 base from J, with 12 bases between. DNA of the CDR3: TGCGCCAGCAGCCAAGATCATGGGGGCTTGAACACCGGGGAGCTGTTTTTT. Translation: CASSQDHGGLNTGELFF.

The chain carries TRBV28 and TRBJ1-2; perhaps TRBD1 as D (6 bases). Trimming removed 4 bases from V and 4 bases from J, with 19 bases in between. Germline-derived CDR1 and CDR2 are MDHEN and SYDVKM. CDR3 size: 16 residues. The CDR3 sequence is CASSSATTDRVYGYTF. CDR3 DNA: TGTGCCAGCAGTTCCGCCACCACGGACAGAGTCTATGGCTACACCTTC.

The chain joins TRBV29-1 to TRBJ2-6; D gene uncertain. The CDR3 length is 15 residues. The V gene lost 0 bases and the J gene lost 4 bases, with 10 bases spanning the gap. The germline CDR1 and CDR2 sequences are SQVTM and ANQGSEA. The CDR3 DNA sequence: TGCAGCGTTGAAGACTCTAGAGGCGGGGCCAACGTCCTGACTTTC. Translated: CSVEDSRGGANVLTF.

This clone was seen only a few times. The chain joins TRBV5-4 to TRBJ2-3, with 11 bases aligning to TRBD1. Unmatched junction bases numbered 5, after V lost 6 bases and J lost 5 bases. Germline lookup yields CDR1 SGHNT and CDR2 YYREEE (reference sequence). CDR3 size: 14 residues. The CDR3 sequence is CASKRTGGRDTQYF. CDR3 DNA sequence: TGTGCCAGCAAAAGGACAGGGGGCAGAGATACGCAGTATTTT.

The chain is built from TRBV30 and TRBJ2-1; D possibly corresponds to TRBD2 (6 bases). The CDR3 runs 13 residues. Germline V gives CDR1 GTSNPN, CDR2 SVGIG (reference sequence). The ends were cut back, 0 bases at V and 8 bases at J, with 11 bases in the middle. The CDR3 protein is CAWSVIGGDEQFF. CDR3 sequence (DNA): TGTGCCTGGAGTGTTATAGGCGGGGATGAGCAGTTCTTC. The full variable domain, its missing parts supplied by reference TRBV30 and TRBJ2-1, is SQTIHQWPATLVQPVGSPLSLECTVEGTSNPNLYWYRQAAGRGLQLLFYSVGIGQISSEVPQNLSASRPQDRQFILSSKKLLLSDSGFYLCAWSVIGGDEQFFGPGTRLTVL.

This clone was observed a handful of times. V usage is TRBV2 and J usage is TRBJ2-7; D may be TRBD1 (6 bases). V was pared by 2 bases and J by 5 bases, with 10 bases between. Germline CDR1 is SNHLY and CDR2 is FYNNEI. The CDR3 runs 13 residues. The CDR3 loop is CASSEQGLNEQYF. Here the CDR3 DNA reads TGTGCCAGCAGTGAACAGGGGCTGAACGAGCAGTACTTC.

The chain links TRBV4-3 to TRBJ1-2, with 8 bases that match TRBD1. CDR1 is LGHNA and CDR2 is YSLEER in the germline V gene. V dropped 3 bases and J dropped 10; count of bases not matched to a gene: 7. The CDR3 sequence is 13 residues long. CDR3 sequence (DNA): TGCGCCAGCAGCCAGACCGGACAGGGTCCCTACACCTTC. This encodes CASSQTGQGPYTF.

The gene calls are TRBV10-1 and TRBJ1-2; D perhaps matches TRBD1 (6 bases). Per germline, CDR1 WNHNN and CDR2 SYGVQD (reference sequence). Between the trimmed V and J ends, which lost 1 base and 4 bases, there was a span of 19 bases. This CDR3 has 17 amino acids. DNA of the CDR3: TGCGCCAGCAGTGAGTATCACACAGGGCATCTGACCTATGGCTACACCTTC. Amino acids: CASSEYHTGHLTYGYTF.

A single count supports this clone. The genes are TRBV11-2 and TRBJ1-2; no definite D call. The germline V gene has CDR1 SGHAT and CDR2 FQNNGV. The CDR3 is 13 amino acids. V lost 5 bases and J lost 4, with 11 bases in between. The CDR3 spells CASSLQRFYGYTF. CDR3 sequence (DNA): TGTGCCAGCAGCCTACAGAGATTCTATGGCTACACCTTC.